Each of the 7 T cell receptor beta chains below was sequenced from the same sample in a study of cytomegalovirus exposure and HLA in healthy donors. Both 60 Vbeta primers and 13 Jbeta primers went into the PCR. Using immunoSEQ multiplex PCR, the repertoire was profiled, and TCRdb retains in-frame clones only, with some absent. Of 100,000 or so clones detected, 60% to 80% appear once; the ten largest clones hold 4% to 5.5%. Sequenced input: PBMCs. These TCRs come from a woman aged 18-29 years in good health and CMV-seropositive.

This clone was seen only a few times. This rearrangement joins TRBV28 to TRBJ1-5, with D uncertain. Germline values: CDR1 MDHEN, CDR2 SYDVKM. Trimming shortened V by 7 bases and J by 9 bases, and 13 bases separated the two germline ends. The CDR3 runs 12 residues. CDR3 in amino acids: CASTDSILPQHF. The CDR3 nucleotides are TGTGCCAGCACCGACTCAATATTGCCCCAGCATTTT.

The chain combines TRBV9 with TRBJ1-5; TRBD1 is a possible D gene (6 bases). The V and J ends lost 3 bases and 9 bases respectively, with 16 bases between them. Germline V gene data show CDR1 as SGDLS and CDR2 as YYNGEE. CDR3 length: 14 amino acids. CDR3 bases: TGTGCCAGCAGCGGAGACAGGAGTCTGGGGCCCCAGCATTTT. Translating gives CASSGDRSLGPQHF.

The chain links TRBV28 to TRBJ2-7; 9 bases are a match to TRBD1. Germline trimming cut 7 bases from V and 2 bases from J; bases unmatched to any gene: 9. The length of the CDR3 is 15 residues. Germline CDR1 and CDR2: MDHEN and SYDVKM. Here the CDR3 reads CASTEPGTGTYEQYF. The CDR3 DNA reads as TGTGCCAGCACCGAACCCGGGACAGGGACCTACGAGCAGTACTTC.

This chain uses TRBV7-2 with TRBJ2-5; TRBD2 agrees at 7 bases. Germline V gives CDR1 SGHTA, CDR2 FQGNSA. V trimming: 5 bases; J trimming: 2 bases; junction bases outside the gene matches: 8. This CDR3 comprises 15 residues. As DNA, the CDR3 is TGTGCCAGCAGCACCTCTCTAGCGGAACAAGAGACCCAGTACTTC. It translates to CASSTSLAEQETQYF. The full variable domain, with the rest looked up from reference TRBV7-2 and TRBJ2-5, is GAGVSQSPSNKVTEKGKDVELRCDPISGHTALYWYRQSLGQGLEFLIYFQGNSAPDKSGLPSDRFSAERTGGSVSTLTIQRTQQEDSAVYLCASSTSLAEQETQYFGPGTRLLVL.

V gene TRBV5-1 combines with J gene TRBJ2-7, with 8 bases aligning to TRBD2. CDR3 size: 15 residues. V was pared by 0 bases and J by 4 bases, with 6 bases of the junction left unmatched. Germline-derived CDR1 and CDR2 are SGHRS and YFSETQ. CDR3 sequence: CASSLDGGGIYEQYF. CDR3 bases: TGCGCCAGCAGCTTGGATGGCGGGGGGATATACGAGCAGTACTTC.

The gene calls are TRBV5-1 and TRBJ2-3; 10 bases fit TRBD2. The junction had 13 bases not matched to a gene; V was cut back by 4 bases and J by 5 bases. Looked up from germline, CDR1 is SGHRS and CDR2 is YFSETQ. The length of the CDR3 is 17 residues. The CDR3 spells CASSATGTSATLDTQYF. CDR3 coding DNA: TGCGCCAGCAGCGCCACCGGGACTAGCGCGACACTAGATACGCAGTATTTT.

Only a few counts were recorded for this clone. This chain connects TRBV5-6 to TRBJ2-3; 10 bases are shared with TRBD2. V shed 4 bases, J shed 6 bases, and the junction held 11 bases outside the gene matches. The CDR3 totals 16 residues. Germline CDR1 reads SGHDT; CDR2 reads YYEEEE. CDR3 coding DNA: TGTGCCAGCAGCCTTGGGCTAGCGGGAGCGGGCGATACGCAGTATTTT. Residues: CASSLGLAGAGDTQYF.